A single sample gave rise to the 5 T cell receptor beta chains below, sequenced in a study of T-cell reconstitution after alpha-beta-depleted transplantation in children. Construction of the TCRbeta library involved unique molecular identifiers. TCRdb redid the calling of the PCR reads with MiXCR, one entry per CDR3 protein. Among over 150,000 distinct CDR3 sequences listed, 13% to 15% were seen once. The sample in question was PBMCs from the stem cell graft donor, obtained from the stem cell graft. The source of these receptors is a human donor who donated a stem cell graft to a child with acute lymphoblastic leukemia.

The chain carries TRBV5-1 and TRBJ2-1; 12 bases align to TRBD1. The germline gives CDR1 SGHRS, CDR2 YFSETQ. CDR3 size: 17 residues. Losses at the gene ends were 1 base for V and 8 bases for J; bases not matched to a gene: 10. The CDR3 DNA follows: TGCGCCAGCAGCTTGAACTTTCTGGGACAGGGGGCCGATGAGCAGTTCTTC. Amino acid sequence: CASSLNFLGQGADEQFF.

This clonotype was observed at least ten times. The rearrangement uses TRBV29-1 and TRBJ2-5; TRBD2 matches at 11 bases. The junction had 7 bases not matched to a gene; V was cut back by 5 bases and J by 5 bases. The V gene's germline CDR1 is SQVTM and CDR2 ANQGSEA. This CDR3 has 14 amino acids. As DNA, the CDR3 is TGCAGCGTTTTAGCGGGAGGGGTCTGGGAGACCCAGTACTTC. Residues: CSVLAGGVWETQYF.

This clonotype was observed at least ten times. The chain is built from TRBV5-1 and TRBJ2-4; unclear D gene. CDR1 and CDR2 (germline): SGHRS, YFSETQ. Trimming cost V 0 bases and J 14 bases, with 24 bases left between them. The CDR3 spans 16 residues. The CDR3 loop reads CASSLGSGLPSSWEYF. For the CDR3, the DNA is TGCGCCAGCAGCTTGGGATCGGGCCTTCCTTCTTCATGGGAGTACTTC.

The CDR3 DNA reads TGTGCCAGCAGTCTAGGACAGGGTGAGACCCAGTACTTC. Translation gives CASSLGQGETQYF. The rearrangement joins TRBV2 to TRBJ2-5; 8 bases fit TRBD1. This CDR3 is built from 13 residues. V lost 5 bases, J lost 5 bases, and 4 bases stayed unmatched. Germline lookup yields CDR1 SNHLY and CDR2 FYNNEI.

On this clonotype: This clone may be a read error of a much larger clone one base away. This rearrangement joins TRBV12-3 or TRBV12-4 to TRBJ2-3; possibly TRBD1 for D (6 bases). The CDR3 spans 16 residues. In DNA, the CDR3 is TGTGCCAGCAGCCCCCTCGGACAGCTGAGCACAGATATGCAGTATTTT. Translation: CASSPLGQLSTDMQYF.